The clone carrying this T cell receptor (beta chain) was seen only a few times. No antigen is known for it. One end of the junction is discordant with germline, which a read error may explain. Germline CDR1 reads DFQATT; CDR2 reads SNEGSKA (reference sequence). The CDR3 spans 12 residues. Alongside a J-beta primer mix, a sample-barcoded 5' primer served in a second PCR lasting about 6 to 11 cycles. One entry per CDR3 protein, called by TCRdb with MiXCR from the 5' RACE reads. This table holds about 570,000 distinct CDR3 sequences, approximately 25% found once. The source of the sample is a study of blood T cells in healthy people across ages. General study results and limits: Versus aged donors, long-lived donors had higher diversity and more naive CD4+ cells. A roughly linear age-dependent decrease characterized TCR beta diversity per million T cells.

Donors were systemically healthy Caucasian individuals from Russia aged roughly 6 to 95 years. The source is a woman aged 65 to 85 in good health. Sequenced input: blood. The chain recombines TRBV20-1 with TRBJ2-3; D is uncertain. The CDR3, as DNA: TGCAGTGCCTCGGGTCTTACAGATGCGCAGTATTTT. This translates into CSASGLTDAQYF.